The text below deals with one TCR beta chain. Its target is not known. The naive CD8 population came from CD45RO-negative cells selected for CCR7, without terminally differentiated effector memory CD45RA+ cells. The source of the sample is a study of shared clonotypes between healthy human individuals. Study-level points and caveats: Generation probabilities were higher for clonotypes shared across all four sorted-subset donors than for unshared ones. Across a handful of donors, naive CD4 shared around 5.4%, naive CD8 more than 3%, memory CD4 more than 2%, memory CD8 0.4% to 0.5%. Exclusively blood specimens were collected; tissue repertoires likely differ.

The method was immunoSEQ multiplex PCR; TCRdb's version includes in-frame clones alone and lacks a portion of them. The data show a few million clones, with just under 95% seen just once and around 1.7% held by the top ten. The germline V gene encodes CDR1 SEHNR and CDR2 FQNEAQ (reference sequence). The CDR3 totals 13 residues. Trimming cost V 7 bases and J 0 bases, with 7 bases left between them. The TCR was taken from a man younger than 30 in good health. Some clones in this sample may be carry-over from other donors' samples. V gene TRBV7-9 combines with J gene TRBJ2-1; TRBD2 might be the D (6 bases). The material sequenced was naive CD8+ T cells from PBMCs. The DNA for the CDR3 is TGTGCCAGCACGGGAGCCTCCTACAATGAGCAGTTCTTC. It encodes CASTGASYNEQFF.